This record covers a single T cell receptor beta chain. The method was immunoSEQ multiplex PCR; TCRdb's version includes in-frame clones alone and lacks a portion of them. The sample carries just over 300,000 clones, about nine tenths recorded once. Cohorts were determined from participant-reported clinical history. Among Cohort 3 donors, those recovered had two negative PCRs, clearance, or symptom resolution. This specimen belongs to a study of blood T cell repertoires in COVID-19. CDR1 is LNHNV, CDR2 YYDKDF, per germline (reference sequence). The ends lost 3 bases at V and 4 bases at J; junction bases unmatched: 8. The CDR3 loop spans 16 amino acids.

The sequenced sample consisted of PBMCs or T cells enriched from blood (not recorded which). The receptor was derived from a man aged 25-45 years who had recovered from COVID-19. The rearrangement joins TRBV15 to TRBJ2-1, with 8 bases that match TRBD2. CDR3: CATSRGTGGEYNEQFF. The DNA of the CDR3 is TGTGCCACCAGCAGGGGGACCGGGGGGGAGTACAATGAGCAGTTCTTC.